This is a list of T cell receptor beta chains from one sample in a study of chemoradiotherapy in HPV16-positive cancers. The assay was immunoSEQ multiplex PCR, and TCRdb's table has in-frame clones only and misses some. Altogether nearly 35,000 clones are present, 92% being singletons, with the ten largest covering roughly 3.6%. Material: blood, obtained from a patient who underwent chemoradiotherapy. These receptors all come from a human donor with HPV-associated anogenital cancer. Each CDR3 is given with its conserved first and last residue. The D gene is left open where the match is weak. Only some rows state a clone size, as once, few, many or a class for expanded clones.

d_gene,abundance,j_gene,v_gene,CDR3aa,CDR3nt
.,.,TRBJ1-2,TRBV23-1,CASSTGVSGYTF,TGCGCCAGCAGTACGGGGGTCTCTGGCTACACCTTC
.,once,TRBJ1-1,TRBV30,CAWSVGGMENTEAFF,TGTGCCTGGAGTGTGGGGGGTATGGAGAACACTGAAGCTTTCTTT
.,.,TRBJ1-1,TRBV19,CASSTTGNTEAFF,TGTGCCAGTAGTACGACAGGGAACACTGAAGCTTTCTTT
.,.,TRBJ1-1,TRBV4-1,CASSQERGLAFF,TGCGCCAGCAGCCAAGAGAGGGGTTTAGCTTTCTTT
.,.,TRBJ2-2,TRBV5-6,CASSSSGGDTGELFF,TGTGCCAGCAGCTCGTCAGGGGGGGATACCGGGGAGCTGTTTTTT
TRBD2,.,TRBJ2-3,TRBV11-2,CASSLIGLAGRSSTDTQYF,TGTGCCAGCAGCTTAATCGGACTAGCGGGCCGATCTAGCACAGATACGCAGTATTTT
.,.,TRBJ2-7,TRBV11-2,CASSPRSGHSSYEQYF,TGTGCCAGCAGCCCAAGGTCGGGACACAGCTCCTACGAGCAGTACTTC
TRBD1,.,TRBJ2-1,TRBV14,CASSQGQANEQFF,TGTGCCAGCAGCCAGGGACAGGCCAATGAGCAGTTCTTC
.,.,TRBJ2-3,TRBV5-5,CASSFRAITGTDTQYF,TGTGCCAGCAGCTTTCGGGCGATTACTGGCACAGATACGCAGTATTTT
TRBD1,.,TRBJ1-1,TRBV10-2,CASRTGPTRAEAFF,TGCGCCAGCCGGACAGGGCCAACGAGGGCTGAAGCTTTCTTT
TRBD2,.,TRBJ2-1,TRBV19,CASSIELAGGWDEQFF,TGTGCCAGTAGTATAGAACTAGCGGGGGGGTGGGATGAGCAGTTCTTC
.,.,TRBJ2-3,TRBV12-5,CASGPGDRTDTQYF,TGTGCTAGTGGACCCGGGGACCGCACAGATACGCAGTATTTT
TRBD2,.,TRBJ2-3,TRBV7-2,CASSLTGGRTDTQYF,TGTGCCAGCAGCTTGACGGGGGGGCGGACAGATACGCAGTATTTT
TRBD1,.,TRBJ1-6,TRBV7-8,CASSHGQGASSPLHF,TGTGCCAGCAGCCACGGACAGGGGGCGTCATCACCCCTCCACTTT
.,.,TRBJ1-1,TRBV19,CASSILGRAVTEAFF,TGTGCCAGTAGTATCTTAGGCAGGGCGGTAACTGAAGCTTTCTTT
.,.,TRBJ1-1,TRBV25-1,CASVDLLNTEAFF,TGTGCCAGCGTGGATTTGCTGAACACTGAAGCTTTCTTT
TRBD2,.,TRBJ2-2,TRBV23-1,CASSQSGRWGAGGCTGELFF,TGCGCCAGCAGTCAATCGGGGCGCTGGGGAGCGGGGGGTTGCACCGGGGAGCTGTTTTTT
TRBD1,once,TRBJ1-3,TRBV6-1,CASSEWQGARNTIYF,TGTGCCAGCAGTGAGTGGCAGGGGGCAAGAAACACCATATATTTT
.,.,TRBJ1-1,TRBV5-1,CASSLEGPTDTEAFF,TGCGCCAGCAGCTTGGAGGGACCTACGGACACTGAAGCTTTCTTT
TRBD1,.,TRBJ2-5,TRBV30,CAWSVRRTGWETQYF,TGTGCCTGGAGTGTTCGACGGACAGGGTGGGAGACCCAGTACTTC
TRBD2,few,TRBJ2-5,TRBV15,CATSRNNPGLKETQYF,TGTGCCACCAGCAGAAACAACCCGGGACTAAAAGAGACCCAGTACTTC
.,.,TRBJ2-7,TRBV7-9,CASSLSGGGGSSSYEQYF,TGTGCCAGCAGCTTATCAGGGGGAGGGGGCAGCAGCTCCTACGAGCAGTACTTC
TRBD1,.,TRBJ2-3,TRBV5-4,CASSLQGAGDTQYF,TGTGCCAGCAGCTTACAGGGGGCGGGGGATACGCAGTATTTT
TRBD1,.,TRBJ2-1,TRBV7-2,CASSFRDRAEQFF,TGTGCCAGCAGCTTCCGGGACAGGGCTGAGCAGTTCTTC
.,.,TRBJ1-6,TRBV5-4,CASKEGHNSPLHF,TGTGCCAGCAAAGAGGGGCATAATTCACCCCTCCACTTT
TRBD1,.,TRBJ2-1,TRBV6-5,CASRSRDRGYNEQFF,TGTGCCAGCAGATCCCGGGACAGGGGATACAATGAGCAGTTCTTC
TRBD2,.,TRBJ2-1,TRBV7-3,CASSLQSGVSYNEQFF,TGTGCCAGCAGCTTACAAAGCGGGGTCTCCTACAATGAGCAGTTCTTC
TRBD1,once,TRBJ1-2,TRBV19,CASSIAETGAPDTF,TGTGCCAGTAGTATTGCAGAGACAGGGGCGCCCGACACCTTC